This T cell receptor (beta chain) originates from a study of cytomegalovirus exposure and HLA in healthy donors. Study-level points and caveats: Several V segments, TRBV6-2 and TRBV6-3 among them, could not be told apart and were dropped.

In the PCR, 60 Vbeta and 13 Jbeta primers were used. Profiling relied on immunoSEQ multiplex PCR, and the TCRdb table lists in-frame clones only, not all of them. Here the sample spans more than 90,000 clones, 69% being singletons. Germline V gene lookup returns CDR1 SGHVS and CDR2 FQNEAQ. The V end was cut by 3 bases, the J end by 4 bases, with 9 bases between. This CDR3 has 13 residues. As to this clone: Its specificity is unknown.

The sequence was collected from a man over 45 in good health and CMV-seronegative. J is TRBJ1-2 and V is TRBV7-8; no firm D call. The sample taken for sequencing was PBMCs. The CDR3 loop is CASSLTELYGYTF. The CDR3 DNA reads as TGTGCCAGCAGCTTGACGGAGCTCTATGGCTACACCTTC. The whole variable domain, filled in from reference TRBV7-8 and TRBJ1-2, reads GAGVSQSPRYKVAKRGQDVALRCDPISGHVSLFWYQQALGQGPEFLTYFQNEAQLDKSGLPSDRFFAERPEGSVSTLKIQRTQQEDSAVYLCASSLTELYGYTFGSGTRLTVV.